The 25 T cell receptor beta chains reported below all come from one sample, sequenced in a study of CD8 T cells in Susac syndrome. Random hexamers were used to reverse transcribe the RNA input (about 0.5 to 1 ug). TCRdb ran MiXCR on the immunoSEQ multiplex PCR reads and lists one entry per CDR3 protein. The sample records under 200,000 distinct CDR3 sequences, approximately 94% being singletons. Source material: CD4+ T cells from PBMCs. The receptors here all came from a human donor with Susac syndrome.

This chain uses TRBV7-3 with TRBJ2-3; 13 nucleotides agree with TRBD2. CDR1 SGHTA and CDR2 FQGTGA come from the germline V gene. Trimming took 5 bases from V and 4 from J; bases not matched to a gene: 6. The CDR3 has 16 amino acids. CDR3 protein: CASSPWTSGGSDTQYF. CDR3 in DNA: TGTGCCAGCAGCCCATGGACTAGCGGGGGTTCAGATACGCAGTATTTT. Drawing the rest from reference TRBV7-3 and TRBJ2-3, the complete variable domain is GAGVSQTPSNKVTEKGKYVELRCDPISGHTALYWYRQSLGQGPEFLIYFQGTGAADDSGLPNDRFFAVRPEGSVSTLKIQRTERGDSAVYLCASSPWTSGGSDTQYFGPGTRLTVL.

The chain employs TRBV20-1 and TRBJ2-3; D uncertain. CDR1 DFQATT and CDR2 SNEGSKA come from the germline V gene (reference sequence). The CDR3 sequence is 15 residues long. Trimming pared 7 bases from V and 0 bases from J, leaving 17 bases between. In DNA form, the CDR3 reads TGCAGTGGGAACAGAGTTTTAGCTAGCACAGATACGCAGTATTTT. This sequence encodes CSGNRVLASTDTQYF.

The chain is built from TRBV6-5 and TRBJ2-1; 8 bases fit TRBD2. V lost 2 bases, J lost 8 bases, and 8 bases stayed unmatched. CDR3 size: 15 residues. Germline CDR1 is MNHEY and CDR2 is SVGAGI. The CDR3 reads CASSYQGLVGDEQFF. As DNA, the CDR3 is TGTGCCAGCAGTTACCAGGGACTAGTTGGCGATGAGCAGTTCTTC.

In DNA, the CDR3 is TGTGCCAGCTCACCGGTGTTTGTGGACAATGAGCAGTTCTTC. Encoded protein: CASSPVFVDNEQFF. The chain employs TRBV18 and TRBJ2-1; D not resolved. V gave up 3 bases and J gave up 5 bases, with 11 bases separating them. CDR1 is KGHSH, CDR2 LQKENI, per germline. This CDR3 comprises 14 residues.

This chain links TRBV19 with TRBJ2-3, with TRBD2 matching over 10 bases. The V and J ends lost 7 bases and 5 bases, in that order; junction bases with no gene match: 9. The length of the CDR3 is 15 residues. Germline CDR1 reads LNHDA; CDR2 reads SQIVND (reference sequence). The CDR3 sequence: CASKPAGGLGDTQYF. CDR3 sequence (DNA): TGTGCCAGTAAGCCAGCGGGGGGGCTTGGAGATACGCAGTATTTT.

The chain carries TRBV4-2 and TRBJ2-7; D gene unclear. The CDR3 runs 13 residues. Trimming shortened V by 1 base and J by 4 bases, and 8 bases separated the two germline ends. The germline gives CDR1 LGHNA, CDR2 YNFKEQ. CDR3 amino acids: CASSQGNQYEQYF. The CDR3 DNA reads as TGTGCCAGCAGCCAAGGGAATCAATACGAGCAGTACTTC.

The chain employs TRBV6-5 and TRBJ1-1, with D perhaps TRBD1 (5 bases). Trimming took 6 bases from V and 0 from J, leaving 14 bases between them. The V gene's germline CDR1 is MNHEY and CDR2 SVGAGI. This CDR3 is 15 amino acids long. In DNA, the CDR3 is TGTGCCAGCAGCCCAAACAGGATATTGAACACTGAAGCTTTCTTT. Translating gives CASSPNRILNTEAFF.

The CDR3 coding sequence is TGTGCCAGCAGCCGAGGAGGAACTGGTGATGGCTACACCTTC. This sequence encodes CASSRGGTGDGYTF. The chain recombines TRBV3-1 with TRBJ1-2, with unresolved D. CDR1 LGHDT and CDR2 YNNKEL come from the germline V gene (reference sequence). The CDR3 is 14 amino acids. Trimming removed 4 bases from V and 6 bases from J, with 15 bases in between.

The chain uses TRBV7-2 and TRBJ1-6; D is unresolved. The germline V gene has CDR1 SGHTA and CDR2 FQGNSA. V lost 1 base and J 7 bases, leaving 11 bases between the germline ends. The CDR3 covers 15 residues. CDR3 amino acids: CASSLDGRSNSPLHF. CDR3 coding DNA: TGTGCCAGCAGCTTAGACGGCAGATCCAATTCACCCCTCCACTTT.

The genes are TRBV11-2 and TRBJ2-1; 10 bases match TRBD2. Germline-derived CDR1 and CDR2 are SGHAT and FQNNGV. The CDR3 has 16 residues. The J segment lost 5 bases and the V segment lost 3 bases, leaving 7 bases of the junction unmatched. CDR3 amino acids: CASSFPLAGLNNEQFF. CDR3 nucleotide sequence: TGTGCCAGCAGCTTCCCACTAGCGGGGCTAAACAATGAGCAGTTCTTC.

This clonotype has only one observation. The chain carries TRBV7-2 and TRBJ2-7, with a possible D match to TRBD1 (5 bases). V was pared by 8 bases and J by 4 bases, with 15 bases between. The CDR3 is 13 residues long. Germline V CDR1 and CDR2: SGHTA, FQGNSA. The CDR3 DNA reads TGTGCCAGCGTTTTAGGGGTGGGATACGAGCAGTACTTC. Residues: CASVLGVGYEQYF.

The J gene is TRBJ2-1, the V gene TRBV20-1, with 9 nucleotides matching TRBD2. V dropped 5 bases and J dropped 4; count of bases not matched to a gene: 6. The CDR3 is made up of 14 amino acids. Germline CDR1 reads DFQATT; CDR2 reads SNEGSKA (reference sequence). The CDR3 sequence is CSARGGAPYNEQFF. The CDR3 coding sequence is TGCAGTGCTCGCGGGGGGGCCCCTTACAATGAGCAGTTCTTC.

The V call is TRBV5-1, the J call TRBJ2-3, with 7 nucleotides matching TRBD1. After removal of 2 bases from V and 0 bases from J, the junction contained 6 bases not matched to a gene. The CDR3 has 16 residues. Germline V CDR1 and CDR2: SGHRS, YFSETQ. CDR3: CASSLQGNPSTDTQYF. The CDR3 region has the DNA TGCGCCAGCAGCTTACAGGGGAATCCTAGCACAGATACGCAGTATTTT.

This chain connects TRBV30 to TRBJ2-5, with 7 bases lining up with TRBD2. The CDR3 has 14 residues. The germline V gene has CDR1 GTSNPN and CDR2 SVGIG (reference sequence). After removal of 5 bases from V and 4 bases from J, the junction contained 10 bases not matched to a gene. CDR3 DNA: TGTGCCTGGCAACCCGGGACTACGTTAGAGACCCAGTACTTC. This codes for CAWQPGTTLETQYF.

The CDR3 loop is CASSQDDPRGGTQTTDTQYF. The CDR3 nucleotides are TGCGCCAGCAGCCAAGATGACCCGAGGGGGGGGACCCAAACCACAGATACGCAGTATTTT. The chain combines TRBV4-3 with TRBJ2-3, with TRBD2 as a possible D gene (7 bases). Trimming cost V 0 bases and J 2 bases, with 24 bases left between them. The CDR3 runs to 20 residues. Germline lookup yields CDR1 LGHNA and CDR2 YSLEER.

The CDR3 is CASSRKGGDTEAFF. The CDR3 nucleotides are TGCGCCAGCAGCCGCAAAGGGGGGGATACTGAAGCTTTCTTT. This chain connects TRBV4-3 to TRBJ1-1; possibly TRBD1 for D (6 bases). CDR1 is LGHNA and CDR2 is YSLEER in the germline V gene. The CDR3 totals 14 residues. V was clipped by 4 bases and J by 5 bases, with 14 bases between them.

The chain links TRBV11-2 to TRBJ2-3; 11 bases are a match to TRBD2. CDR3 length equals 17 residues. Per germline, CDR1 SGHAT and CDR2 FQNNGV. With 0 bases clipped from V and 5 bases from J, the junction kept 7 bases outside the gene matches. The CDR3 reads CASSLDSGGAWIDTQYF. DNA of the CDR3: TGTGCCAGCAGCTTAGATAGCGGGGGGGCCTGGATAGATACGCAGTATTTT. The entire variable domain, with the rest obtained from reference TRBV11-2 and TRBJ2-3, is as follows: EAGVAQSPRYKIIEKRQSVAFWCNPISGHATLYWYQQILGQGPKLLIQFQNNGVVDDSQLPKDRFSAERLKGVDSTLKIQPAKLEDSAVYLCASSLDSGGAWIDTQYFGPGTRLTVL.

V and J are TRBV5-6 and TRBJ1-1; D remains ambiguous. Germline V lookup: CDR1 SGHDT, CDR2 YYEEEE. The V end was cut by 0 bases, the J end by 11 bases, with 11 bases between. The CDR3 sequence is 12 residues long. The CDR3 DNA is TGTGCCAGCAGCTTGGCCCTTATAGGGGCTTTCTTT. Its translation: CASSLALIGAFF.

Here the CDR3 reads CSAWKGQDEQFF. CDR3 coding DNA: TGCAGTGCCTGGAAAGGACAGGATGAGCAGTTCTTC. The chain is built from TRBV20-1 and TRBJ2-1; TRBD1 matches at 7 bases. Germline lookup yields CDR1 DFQATT and CDR2 SNEGSKA (reference sequence). The CDR3 is 12 residues long. The V segment lost 6 bases and the J segment 8 bases; nucleotides outside the gene matches: 7.

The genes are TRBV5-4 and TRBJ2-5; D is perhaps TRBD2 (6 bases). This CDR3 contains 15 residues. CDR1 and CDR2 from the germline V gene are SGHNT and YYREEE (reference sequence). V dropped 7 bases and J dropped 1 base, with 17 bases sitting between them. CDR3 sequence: CASSLTSSPQETQYF. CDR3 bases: TGTGCCAGCTCCCTGACTAGTTCGCCCCAAGAGACCCAGTACTTC. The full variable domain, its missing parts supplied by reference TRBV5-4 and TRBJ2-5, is ETGVTQSPTHLIKTRGQQVTLRCSSQSGHNTVSWYQQALGQGPQFIFQYYREEENGRGNFPPRFSGLQFPNYSSELNVNALELDDSALYLCASSLTSSPQETQYFGPGTRLLVL.

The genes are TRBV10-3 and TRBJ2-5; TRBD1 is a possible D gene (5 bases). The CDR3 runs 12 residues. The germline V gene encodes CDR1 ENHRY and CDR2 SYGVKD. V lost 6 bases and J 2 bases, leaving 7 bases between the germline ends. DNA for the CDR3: TGTGCCATCAGCCAGGGACAAGAGACCCAGTACTTC. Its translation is CAISQGQETQYF.

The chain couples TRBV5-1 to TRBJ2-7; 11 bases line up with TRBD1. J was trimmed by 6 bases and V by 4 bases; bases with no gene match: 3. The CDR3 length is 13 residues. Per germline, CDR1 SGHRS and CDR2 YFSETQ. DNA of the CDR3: TGCGCCAGCAGCATGGGACAGGGGGGCGAGCAGTACTTC. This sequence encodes CASSMGQGGEQYF.

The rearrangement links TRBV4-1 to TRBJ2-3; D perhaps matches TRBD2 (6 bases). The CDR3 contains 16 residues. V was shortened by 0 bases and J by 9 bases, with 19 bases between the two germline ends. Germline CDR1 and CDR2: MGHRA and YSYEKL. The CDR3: CASSQDPAGRGGTQYF. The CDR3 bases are TGCGCCAGCAGCCAAGACCCGGCGGGCCGTGGGGGGACGCAGTATTTT.

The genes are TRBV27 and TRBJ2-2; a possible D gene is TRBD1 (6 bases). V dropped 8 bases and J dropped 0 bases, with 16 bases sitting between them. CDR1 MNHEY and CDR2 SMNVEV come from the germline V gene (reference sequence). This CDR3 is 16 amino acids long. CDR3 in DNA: TGTGCCAGCCACTCCCAGGGGTTTACGAACACCGGGGAGCTGTTTTTT. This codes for CASHSQGFTNTGELFF.

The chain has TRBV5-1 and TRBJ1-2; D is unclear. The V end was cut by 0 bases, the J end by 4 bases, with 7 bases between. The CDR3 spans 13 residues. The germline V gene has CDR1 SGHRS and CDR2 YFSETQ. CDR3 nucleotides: TGCGCCAGCAGCTTGGGTCGCACCTATGGCTACACCTTC. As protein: CASSLGRTYGYTF. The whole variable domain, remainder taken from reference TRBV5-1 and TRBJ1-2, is KAGVTQTPRYLIKTRGQQVTLSCSPISGHRSVSWYQQTPGQGLQFLFEYFSETQRNKGNFPGRFSGRQFSNSRSEMNVSTLELGDSALYLCASSLGRTYGYTFGSGTRLTVV.